What follows is one TCR beta chain and its context. Its antigen is not yet known. Qualities for individual bases were not recorded, and no much larger clone is one base off. The CDR3 sequence holds 12 residues, the cysteine and phenylalanine included. The DNA shown is the 36-base CDR3, in frame from base 1. V is shortened by 5 bases, J by 6 bases, and the region joining them spans 9 bases. CDR1 and CDR2 are read off the germline V gene as MNHEY and SVGAGI. The data were taken from a study of blood T cell repertoires in COVID-19 (dated by TCRdb to 2019 to 2021). A note on the overall study: Collaborator samples came from the United States, Italy and Spain and covered acute and convalescent phases of COVID-19. The prospective study material was composed of cDNA or gDNA derived from T cells, B-cell-depleted T cells, or PBMCs. Deeply sampled blood TCRbeta repertoires from subjects exposed to, actively infected with, or recovered from COVID-19 were included in the dataset. The repertoires were made available in a free public database intended to serve as a resource for research on the immune response to SARS-CoV-2. The samples were drawn from the first 160 participants of the ongoing ImmuneRACE study and from over a thousand subjects provided by 6 global collaborators. Nearly every sample came with metadata listing a de-identified subject ID, COVID-19 status, age in years and sex. Where available, HLA class I and class II types were taken from metadata supplied by the sample provider and were not determined by assay-based typing. Study-wide conclusions, independent of this receptor: The amount of clinical and demographic metadata varied by source and participant and was provided uncurated.

Participants in the prospective study were aged roughly 18 to 90 years, lived in 24 United States geographic areas, and enrolled through a virtual design. In the prospective study, participants were assigned to cohorts based on the clinical history participants reported in a screening survey and a study questionnaire. Exposed participants had been in contact with someone with a PCR-confirmed or clinician-diagnosed COVID-19 case within 2 weeks of study entry. Mobile phlebotomists in the prospective study collected whole blood, serum and a nasopharyngeal or oropharyngeal swab from every participant. Additional blood draws and questionnaires over a 2-month period could optionally be provided by prospective study participants. Blood samples from the prospective study were shipped frozen or at room temperature prior to DNA extraction. TCRbeta CDR3 regions were amplified from genomic DNA by means of the immunoSEQ Assay, a bias-controlled multiplex PCR. Per the original workflow: Nucleated cell counts per sample were estimated from amplification of reference gene primers within the assay. Sequence reads were collapsed and filtered to measure the absolute abundance of every unique TCRbeta CDR3 rearrangement. For each sample, productive Simpson clonality was calculated by taking the square root of Simpson's diversity index across productive rearrangements. In its TCRdb copy, this immuneACCESS table keeps in-frame sequences only and misses some clones. Where compared with another copy, unresolved V genes explain less than half of these, and the others have no known cause. V, J and clone size are those of that table, while D and trimming were read from the DNA. This sample gives more than 200,000 clones in total; 88% of them show up just once. About 4% of the sample is in the top ten clones.

The sequence joins TRBV6-5 to TRBJ2-3, with the D gene too uncertain to name. Sequenced sample: PBMCs or T cells enriched from blood (not recorded which). This TCR was sampled from a woman aged 25-40 years who had been exposed to COVID-19. The nucleotide sequence is TGTGCCAGCAGTCCTAGTTCGGATACGCAGTATTTT. This encodes CASSPSSDTQYF.